This T cell receptor beta chain was observed in a study of blood T cell repertoires in COVID-19 (dated by TCRdb to 2020 to 2022). Context from the whole study: Samples covering the acute and convalescent phases of COVID-19 were provided by collaborators in the United States, Italy and Spain. A freely available public database, intended as a resource for researchers studying the immune response to SARS-CoV-2, is where the repertoires were released. The sample metadata nearly always contained a de-identified subject ID, COVID-19 status, age in years and sex. Where HLA class I and class II types were available, the types were taken from metadata supplied by the sample provider, not from assay-based typing. Samples were obtained from the ongoing ImmuneRACE study (first 160 participants) and from some 1,200 subjects provided by 6 global collaborators. The material from the prospective study consisted of cDNA or gDNA derived from T cells, B-cell-depleted T cells, or PBMCs. The dataset comprised deeply sampled blood TCRbeta repertoires from subjects exposed to, actively infected with, or recovered from COVID-19.

After removal of 4 bases from V and 5 bases from J, the junction retains 4 bases not matched to a gene. The germline V gene provides CDR1 MGHRA and CDR2 YSYEKL. From the cysteine through the phenylalanine, the CDR3 covers 14 amino acids. Only the CDR3 DNA is retained, 42 bases long and in frame from the first base. TCRbeta CDR3 regions were amplified from genomic DNA by means of the immunoSEQ Assay, a bias-controlled multiplex PCR. Concerning the study's data processing: Nucleated cell counts per sample were estimated from amplification of reference gene primers within the assay. Sequence reads were collapsed and filtered to measure the absolute abundance of every unique TCRbeta CDR3 rearrangement. For each sample, productive Simpson clonality was calculated by taking the square root of Simpson's diversity index across productive rearrangements. This is the immuneACCESS table as TCRdb keeps it, with only in-frame sequences that have V and J called. A part of the clones is gone; compared with another copy, unresolved V genes explain less than half, and the rest is unexplained. V and J calls and clone size are as listed in that table; D and trimming were resolved from the DNA. The sample includes 150,000 to 200,000 clones, with 85% to 90% observed a single time. The ten largest clones represent 10% of the sample.

Overall study outcomes, separate from this receptor: The amount of clinical and demographic metadata varied by source and participant and was provided uncurated.

This clone came up a few times. Its cognate antigen has yet to be identified. Within one base of it there is no much larger clone, and no base qualities were kept. One collaborating source in Seattle enrolled patients while the patients were actively infected and followed the patients over time throughout the course of disease. Collaborating institutions collected whole blood in K2EDTA tubes following their own protocols. Collaborator samples were shipped for TCRbeta analysis as frozen whole blood, isolated PBMCs, or DNA extracted from either sample type. Sequencing used peripheral blood. The V gene is TRBV4-1 and the J gene is TRBJ1-5, with 8 junctional bases fitting TRBD1. This sequence was found in a woman aged 70 to 79 with COVID-19, enrolled during active disease. The CDR3 reads as follows: CASSPTGVDQPQHF. The DNA sequence is as follows: TGCGCCAGCAGCCCGACAGGGGTCGATCAGCCCCAGCATTTT.